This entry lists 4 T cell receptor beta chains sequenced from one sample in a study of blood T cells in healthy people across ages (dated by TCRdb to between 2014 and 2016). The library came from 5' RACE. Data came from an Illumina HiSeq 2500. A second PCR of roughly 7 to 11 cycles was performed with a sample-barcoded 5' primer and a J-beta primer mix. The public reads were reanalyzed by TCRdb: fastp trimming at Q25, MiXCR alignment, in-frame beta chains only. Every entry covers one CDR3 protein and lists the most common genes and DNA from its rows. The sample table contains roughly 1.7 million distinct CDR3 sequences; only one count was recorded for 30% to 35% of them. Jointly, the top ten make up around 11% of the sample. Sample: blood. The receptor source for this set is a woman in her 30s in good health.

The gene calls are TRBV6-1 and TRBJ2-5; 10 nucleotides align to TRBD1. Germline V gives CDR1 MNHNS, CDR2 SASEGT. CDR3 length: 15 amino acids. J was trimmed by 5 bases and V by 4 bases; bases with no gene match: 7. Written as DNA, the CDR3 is TGTGCCAGCAGTGGCGGGACAGGGGTACGGGAGACCCAGTACTTC. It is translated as CASSGGTGVRETQYF.

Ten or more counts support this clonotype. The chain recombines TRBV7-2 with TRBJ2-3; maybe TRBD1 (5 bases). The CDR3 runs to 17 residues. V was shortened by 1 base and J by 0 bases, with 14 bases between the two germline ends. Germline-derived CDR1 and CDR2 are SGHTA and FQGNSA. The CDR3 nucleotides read TGTGCCAGCAGCTTAGGGGGCCCTATCTTAAGCACAGATACGCAGTATTTT. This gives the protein CASSLGGPILSTDTQYF.

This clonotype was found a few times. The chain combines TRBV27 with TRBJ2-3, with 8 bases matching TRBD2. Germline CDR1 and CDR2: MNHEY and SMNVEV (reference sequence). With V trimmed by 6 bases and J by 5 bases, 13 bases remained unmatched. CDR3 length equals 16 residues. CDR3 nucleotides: TGTGCCAGCAGCACCCGGGGGGGAGGGTCTCTAGATACGCAGTATTTT. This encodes CASSTRGGGSLDTQYF.

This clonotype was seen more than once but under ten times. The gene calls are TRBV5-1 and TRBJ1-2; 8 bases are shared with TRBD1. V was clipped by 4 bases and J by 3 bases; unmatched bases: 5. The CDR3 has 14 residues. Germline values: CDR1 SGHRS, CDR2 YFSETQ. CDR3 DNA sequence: TGCGCCAGCAGCATCGGACAGGGTCACTATGGCTACACCTTC. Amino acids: CASSIGQGHYGYTF.